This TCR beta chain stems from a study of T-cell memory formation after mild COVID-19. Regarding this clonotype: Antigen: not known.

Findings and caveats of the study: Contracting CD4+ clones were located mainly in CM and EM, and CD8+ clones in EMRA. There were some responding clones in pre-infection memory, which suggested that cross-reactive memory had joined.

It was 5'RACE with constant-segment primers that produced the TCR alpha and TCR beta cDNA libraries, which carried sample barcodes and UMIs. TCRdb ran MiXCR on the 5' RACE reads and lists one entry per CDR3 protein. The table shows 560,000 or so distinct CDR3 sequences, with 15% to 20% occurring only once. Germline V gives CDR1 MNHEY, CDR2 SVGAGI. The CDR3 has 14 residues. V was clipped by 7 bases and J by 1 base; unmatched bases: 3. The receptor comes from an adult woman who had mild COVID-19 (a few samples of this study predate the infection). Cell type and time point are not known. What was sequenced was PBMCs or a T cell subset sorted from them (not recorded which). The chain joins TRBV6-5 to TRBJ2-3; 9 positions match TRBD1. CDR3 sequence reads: CASNRDRGTDTQYF. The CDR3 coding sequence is TGTGCCAGCAATCGGGACAGGGGCACAGATACGCAGTATTTT.